Described below is a single TCR beta chain sequence and its context. Its antigen is currently unknown. The entry originates in a study of cytomegalovirus exposure and HLA in healthy donors. PCR employed 60 Vbeta and 13 Jbeta primers. Here immunoSEQ multiplex PCR was the method, and the copy in TCRdb shows in-frame clones only, minus some. This table holds 90,000 to 110,000 clones, around 85% found once. Findings and caveats of the study: In the analysis, some V segments, TRBV6-2 and TRBV6-3 included, were excluded as indistinguishable. Three CMV-associated chains proved CMV antigen-specific in vitro. A later analysis reportedly identified an Asian-associated ancestry cluster as carrying fewer N-insertions than the approximately 620-donor mean.

Per the germline V gene, CDR1 is SGHRS and CDR2 is YFSETQ. The CDR3 length is 14 residues. Germline trimming cut 3 bases from V and 3 bases from J; bases unmatched to any gene: 2. This clonotype was obtained from a man aged 25 to 40 in good health and CMV-seropositive. The sample consisted of PBMCs. This chain connects TRBV5-1 to TRBJ2-2; 7 nucleotides line up with TRBD1. CDR3 loop: CASSSGQDTGELFF. CDR3 sequence (DNA): TGCGCCAGCAGCTCAGGACAGGACACCGGGGAGCTGTTTTTT.